These T cell receptor beta chains were read from a single sample in a study of Tregs in tolerant kidney transplant recipients. The repertoire was sequenced with immunoSEQ multiplex PCR; TCRdb's copy has only in-frame clones and lacks some. The sample has over 50,000 clones, around 82% seen once; the top ten hold 4.5% to 6.5%. Material: CD4+ T cells from blood. These receptors were obtained from a human donor in good health. The CDR3 runs from the conserved cysteine through the conserved F or W. The D gene is left open where the match is weak. Rows give clone size only sometimes, using once, few, many, or a class for an expanded clone.

J,D,size,V,CDR3,DNA
TRBJ1-4,-,-,TRBV5-1,CASSLLGINEKLFF,TGCGCCAGCAGCTTGTTAGGGATTAATGAAAAACTGTTTTTT
TRBJ2-2,-,-,TRBV5-4,CASSLGLSPTGELFF,TGTGCCAGCAGCTTGGGACTCTCCCCCACCGGGGAGCTGTTTTTT
TRBJ1-4,TRBD1,-,TRBV5-1,CASSLATGGREKLFF,TGCGCCAGCAGCTTGGCCACAGGGGGAAGGGAAAAACTGTTTTTT
TRBJ1-1,-,-,TRBV7-2,CASSALGFLAEAFF,TGTGCCAGCAGCGCCCTGGGGTTTTTGGCTGAAGCTTTCTTT
TRBJ2-7,TRBD1,-,TRBV2,CASSRQGSSYEQYF,TGTGCCAGCAGTCGACAGGGGAGCTCCTACGAGCAGTACTTC
TRBJ2-1,-,-,TRBV5-4,CASSSDSGSYNEQFF,TGTGCCAGCAGCTCCGACTCGGGCTCCTACAATGAGCAGTTCTTC
TRBJ2-7,-,-,TRBV19,CASSTQPGPLGGYEQYF,TGTGCCAGTAGTACCCAACCGGGACCCCTCGGTGGCTACGAGCAGTACTTC
TRBJ1-6,-,-,TRBV6-1,CASSEEGTYVTLHF,TGTGCCAGCAGTGAAGAAGGGACGTACGTGACCCTCCACTTT
TRBJ1-2,TRBD1,-,TRBV5-4,CASSQEGPGQGTNYGYTF,TGTGCCAGCAGCCAAGAGGGTCCCGGACAGGGGACTAACTATGGCTACACCTTC
TRBJ2-7,-,-,TRBV18,CASSPRSGGEQYF,TGTGCCAGCTCACCACGGAGTGGGGGCGAGCAGTACTTC
TRBJ1-6,-,-,TRBV11-3,CASSLPKGSNNSPLHF,TGTGCCAGCAGCTTACCTAAGGGGTCGAATAATTCACCCCTCCACTTT
TRBJ1-4,-,-,TRBV19,CASSIAGFNEKLFF,TGTGCCAGTAGTATCGCCGGTTTTAATGAAAAACTGTTTTTT
TRBJ2-3,-,-,TRBV30,CAWSVGGDTQYF,TGTGCCTGGAGTGTAGGCGGAGATACGCAGTATTTT
TRBJ2-7,-,-,TRBV5-5,CASSYDSYSYEQYF,TGTGCCAGCAGTTATGACAGCTACAGCTACGAGCAGTACTTC
TRBJ2-7,-,-,TRBV5-1,CASSLEARGPNEQYF,TGCGCCAGCAGCTTGGAAGCCCGGGGGCCTAACGAGCAGTACTTC
TRBJ1-4,-,-,TRBV6-1,CASSEVLGVNEKLFF,TGTGCCAGCAGTGAAGTCCTGGGGGTGAATGAAAAACTGTTTTTT
TRBJ2-5,-,-,TRBV7-2,CASSFDRQETQYF,TGTGCCAGCAGCTTTGATAGGCAAGAGACCCAGTACTTC
TRBJ2-1,-,-,TRBV19,CASSPTTKPRIF,TGTGCCAGTAGTCCCACAACCAAACCGAGGATCTTC
TRBJ2-6,-,-,TRBV5-5,CASSLTPSGANVLTF,TGTGCCAGCAGCCTTACACCCTCTGGGGCCAACGTCCTGACTTTC
TRBJ1-1,-,once,TRBV11-2,CASSFRGGNTEAFF,TGTGCCAGCAGCTTCCGGGGGGGGAACACTGAAGCTTTCTTT
TRBJ2-1,TRBD2,few,TRBV5-1,CASTSGREGNEQFF,TGCGCCAGTACTAGCGGGAGGGAGGGGAATGAGCAGTTCTTC
TRBJ2-1,-,-,TRBV29-1,CSVGTDYNEQFF,TGCAGCGTTGGGACGGACTACAATGAGCAGTTCTTC
TRBJ2-5,-,-,TRBV7-2,CASGVSYWETQYF,TGTGCCAGCGGCGTCTCGTACTGGGAGACCCAGTACTTC
TRBJ2-1,TRBD2,-,TRBV25-1,CASSDQGLAGGVFF,TGTGCCAGCAGTGATCAGGGACTAGCGGGAGGTGTGTTCTTC
TRBJ2-4,-,-,TRBV14,CASSQDSRVGKNIQYF,TGTGCCAGCAGCCAAGATTCCAGGGTAGGCAAAAACATTCAGTACTTC
TRBJ1-2,TRBD1,few,TRBV5-1,CASSSTYDRAGGYTF,TGCGCCAGCAGCTCGACGTACGACAGGGCGGGTGGCTACACCTTC
TRBJ1-2,-,-,TRBV19,CASSIVAGIYGYTF,TGTGCCAGTAGTATAGTTGCAGGGATTTATGGCTACACCTTC
TRBJ1-1,-,-,TRBV27,CASSLDENTEAFF,TGTGCCAGCAGTTTGGATGAGAACACTGAAGCTTTCTTT
TRBJ2-7,-,-,TRBV28,CASSLTSLGGEQYF,TGTGCCAGCAGTTTAACTAGCTTAGGCGGCGAGCAGTACTTC
TRBJ1-3,TRBD1,-,TRBV18,CASSPGTGASGNTIYF,TGTGCCAGCTCACCGGGGACAGGGGCCTCTGGAAACACCATATATTTT
TRBJ2-5,-,-,TRBV10-3,CAISYSAGETQYF,TGTGCCATCAGTTATTCAGCGGGAGAGACCCAGTACTTC
TRBJ2-7,TRBD1,-,TRBV5-6,CASSSPRTGKSQFYEQYF,TGTGCCAGCAGCTCGCCTCGGACAGGGAAGTCCCAGTTCTACGAGCAGTACTTC
TRBJ2-1,TRBD2,-,TRBV7-2,CASSLNRLAGGSNEQFF,TGTGCCAGCAGCTTAAATAGACTAGCGGGAGGCTCAAATGAGCAGTTCTTC
TRBJ2-5,TRBD2,-,TRBV29-1,CSVRGLAGIQETQYF,TGCAGCGTTCGAGGACTAGCGGGGATCCAAGAGACCCAGTACTTC
TRBJ2-1,-,-,TRBV29-1,CSVRGSREQFF,TGCAGCGTGCGGGGATCTCGTGAGCAGTTCTTC
TRBJ2-2,-,-,TRBV30,CAWSVAGWGSGELFF,TGTGCCTGGAGTGTGGCAGGGTGGGGCTCCGGGGAGCTGTTTTTT
TRBJ2-3,TRBD2,-,TRBV30,CACRGAGGRTQYF,TGTGCCTGTCGAGGAGCGGGAGGGCGTACGCAGTATTTT
TRBJ2-1,TRBD2,-,TRBV11-3,CASSLGSSGRYNEQFF,TGTGCCAGCAGCTTAGGGTCTAGCGGGAGGTACAATGAGCAGTTCTTC
TRBJ2-1,TRBD2,-,TRBV28,CASSLMGLADSNEQFF,TGTGCCAGCAGTCTCATGGGACTAGCGGATTCTAATGAGCAGTTCTTC
TRBJ1-2,-,-,TRBV23-1,CASSQSTEKNYGYTF,TGCGCCAGCAGTCAATCGACGGAGAAGAACTATGGCTACACCTTC
TRBJ2-3,-,-,TRBV9,CASGGGSTDTQYF,TGTGCCAGTGGAGGAGGGAGCACAGATACGCAGTATTTT
TRBJ2-2,-,-,TRBV6-6,CASSYTRPGELFF,TGTGCCAGCAGTTACACCAGACCCGGGGAGCTGTTTTTT
TRBJ2-7,-,-,TRBV6-5,CASSYSLGTFYEQYF,TGTGCCAGCAGTTACTCATTAGGGACCTTCTACGAGCAGTACTTC
TRBJ1-1,-,-,TRBV11-2,CASRRGVGGRNTEAFF,TGTGCCAGCAGACGAGGGGTGGGCGGACGGAACACTGAAGCTTTCTTT
TRBJ1-1,-,-,TRBV9,CASSPPHRVLAEAFF,TGTGCCAGCAGCCCACCTCACCGAGTGCTGGCTGAAGCTTTCTTT
TRBJ2-3,-,-,TRBV2,CASKEMWRGLADTQYF,TGTGCCAGCAAGGAGATGTGGCGGGGGCTGGCAGATACGCAGTATTTT
TRBJ1-3,-,-,TRBV4-1,CASSQGNIKGRAGNTIYF,TGCGCCAGCAGCCAAGGGAATATTAAGGGTAGGGCTGGAAACACCATATATTTT
TRBJ2-7,-,once,TRBV7-3,CASSLSGGRTYEQYF,TGTGCCAGCAGCTTAAGCGGAGGCAGAACCTACGAGCAGTACTTC
TRBJ2-3,-,-,TRBV7-8,CASSLGLVTDTQYF,TGTGCCAGCAGCTTAGGTCTCGTCACAGATACGCAGTATTTT
TRBJ1-6,-,few,TRBV19,CASGGVWGRYSPLHF,TGTGCCAGTGGGGGGGTGTGGGGCCGATATTCACCCCTCCACTTT
TRBJ1-3,-,few,TRBV7-2,CASRLPGYGNTIYF,TGTGCCAGCAGGCTCCCAGGCTACGGAAACACCATATATTTT
TRBJ1-3,-,-,TRBV18,CASSPLAGEDTIYF,TGTGCCAGCTCACCACTGGCGGGGGAAGACACCATATATTTT
TRBJ1-2,-,-,TRBV6-1,CAATGDYGYTF,TGTGCCGCAACAGGAGACTATGGCTACACCTTC
TRBJ1-1,TRBD1,once,TRBV18,CASSPPARGGSEAFF,TGTGCCAGCTCACCTCCTGCGCGAGGGGGCTCGGAAGCTTTCTTT
TRBJ2-2,-,-,TRBV27,CASSLVRNTGELFF,TGTGCCAGCAGTTTAGTTCGGAACACCGGGGAGCTGTTTTTT